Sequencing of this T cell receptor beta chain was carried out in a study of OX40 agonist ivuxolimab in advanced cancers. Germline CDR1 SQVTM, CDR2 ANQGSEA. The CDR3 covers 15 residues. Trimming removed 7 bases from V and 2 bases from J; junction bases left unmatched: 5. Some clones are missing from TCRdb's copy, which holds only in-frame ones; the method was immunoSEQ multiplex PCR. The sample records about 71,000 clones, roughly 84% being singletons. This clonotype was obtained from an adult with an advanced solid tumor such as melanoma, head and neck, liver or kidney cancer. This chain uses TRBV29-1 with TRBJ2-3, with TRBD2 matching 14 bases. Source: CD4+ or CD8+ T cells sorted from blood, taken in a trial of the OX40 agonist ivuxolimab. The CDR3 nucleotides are TGCAGCGGAGGACTAGCGGGGGGAAACACAGATACGCAGTATTTT. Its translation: CSGGLAGGNTDTQYF.